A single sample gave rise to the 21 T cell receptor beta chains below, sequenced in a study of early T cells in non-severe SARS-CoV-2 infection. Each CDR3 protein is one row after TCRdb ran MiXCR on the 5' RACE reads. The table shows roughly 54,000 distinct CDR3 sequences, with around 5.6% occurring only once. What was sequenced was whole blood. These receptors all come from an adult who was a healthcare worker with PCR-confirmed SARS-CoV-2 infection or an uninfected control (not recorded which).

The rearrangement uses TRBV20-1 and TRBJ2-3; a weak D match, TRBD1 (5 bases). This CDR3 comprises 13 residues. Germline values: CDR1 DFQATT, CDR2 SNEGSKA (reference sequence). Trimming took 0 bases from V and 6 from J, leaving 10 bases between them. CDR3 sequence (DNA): TGCAGTGCTAGAGATGGGGCGAGGGATACGCAGTATTTT. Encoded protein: CSARDGARDTQYF.

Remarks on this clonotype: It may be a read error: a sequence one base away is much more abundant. This CDR3 is CASSLAAAGGFGTDMQYF. CDR3 DNA sequence: TGTGCCAGCAGCTTAGCGGCGGCGGGGGGATTCGGGACAGATATGCAGTATTTT. V gene TRBV7-9 combines with J gene TRBJ2-3, with D tentatively TRBD2 (8 bases). This CDR3 comprises 18 residues. Germline CDR1 is SEHNR and CDR2 is FQNEAQ (reference sequence).

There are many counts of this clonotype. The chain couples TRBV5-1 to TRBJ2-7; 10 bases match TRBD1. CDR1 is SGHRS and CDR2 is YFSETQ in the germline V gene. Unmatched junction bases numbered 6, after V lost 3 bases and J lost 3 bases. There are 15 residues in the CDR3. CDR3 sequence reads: CASSSETGGYYEQYF. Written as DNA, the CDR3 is TGCGCCAGCAGCTCCGAGACAGGGGGCTACTACGAGCAGTACTTC.

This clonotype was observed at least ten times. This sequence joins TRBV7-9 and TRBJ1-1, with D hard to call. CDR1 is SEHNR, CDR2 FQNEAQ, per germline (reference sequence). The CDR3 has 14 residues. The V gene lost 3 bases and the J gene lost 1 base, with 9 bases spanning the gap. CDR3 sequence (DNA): TGTGCCAGCAGCTTTATAGGGAAGAACACTGAAGCTTTCTTT. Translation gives CASSFIGKNTEAFF.

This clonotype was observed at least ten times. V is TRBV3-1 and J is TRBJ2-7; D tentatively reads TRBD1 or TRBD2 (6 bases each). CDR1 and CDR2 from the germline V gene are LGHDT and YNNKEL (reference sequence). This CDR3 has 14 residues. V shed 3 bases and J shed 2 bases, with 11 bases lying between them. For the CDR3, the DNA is TGTGCCAGCAGCCAGGGGGGCTGGACCTACGAGCAGTACTTC. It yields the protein CASSQGGWTYEQYF.

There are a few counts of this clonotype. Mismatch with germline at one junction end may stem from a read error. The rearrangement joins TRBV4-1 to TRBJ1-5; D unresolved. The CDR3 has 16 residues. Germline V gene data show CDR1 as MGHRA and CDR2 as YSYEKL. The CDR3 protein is CASSQAGLQSNQPQHF. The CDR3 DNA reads TGTGCCAGCAGCCAAGCGGGCCTACAGAGCAATCAGCCCCAGCATTTT.

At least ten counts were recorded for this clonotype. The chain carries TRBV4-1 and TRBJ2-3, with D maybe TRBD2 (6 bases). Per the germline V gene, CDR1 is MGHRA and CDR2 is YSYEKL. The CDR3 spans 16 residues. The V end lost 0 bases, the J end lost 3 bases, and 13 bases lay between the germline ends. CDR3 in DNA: TGCGCCAGCAGCCAAGACACTAGCTGGGCGACAGATACGCAGTATTTT. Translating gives CASSQDTSWATDTQYF.

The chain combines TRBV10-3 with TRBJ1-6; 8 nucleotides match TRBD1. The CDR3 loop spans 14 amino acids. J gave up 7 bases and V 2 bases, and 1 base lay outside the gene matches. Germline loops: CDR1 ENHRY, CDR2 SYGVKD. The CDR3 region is CAISEGQGNSPLHF. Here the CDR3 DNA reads TGTGCCATCAGTGAGGGACAGGGAAATTCACCCCTCCACTTT.

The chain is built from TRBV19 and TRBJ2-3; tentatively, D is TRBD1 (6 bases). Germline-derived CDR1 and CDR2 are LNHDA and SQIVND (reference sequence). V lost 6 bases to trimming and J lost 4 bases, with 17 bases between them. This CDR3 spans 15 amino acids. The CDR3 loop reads CASSPRPGDADTQYF. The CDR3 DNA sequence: TGTGCCAGTAGCCCCCGGCCAGGGGATGCAGATACGCAGTATTTT.

DNA for the CDR3: TGCAGCGTGGTGGACGGAGCTGAGACCCAGTACTTC. This translates into CSVVDGAETQYF. The chain carries TRBV29-1 and TRBJ2-5; D is unclear. The germline gives CDR1 SQVTM, CDR2 ANQGSEA. Deletions cut 6 bases from V and 5 bases from J, with 13 bases between. The CDR3 sequence is 12 residues long.

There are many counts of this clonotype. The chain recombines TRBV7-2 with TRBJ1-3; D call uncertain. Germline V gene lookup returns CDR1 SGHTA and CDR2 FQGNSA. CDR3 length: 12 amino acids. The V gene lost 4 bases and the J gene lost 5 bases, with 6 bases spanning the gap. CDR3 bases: TGTGCCAGCAGCTCAGACAGAAACACCATATATTTT. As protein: CASSSDRNTIYF.

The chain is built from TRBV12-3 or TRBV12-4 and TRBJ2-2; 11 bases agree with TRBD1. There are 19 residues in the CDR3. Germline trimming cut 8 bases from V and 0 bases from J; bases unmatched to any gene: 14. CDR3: CASRRGTGGPPANTGELFF. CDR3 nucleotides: TGTGCCAGCCGCCGAGGGACAGGGGGACCCCCTGCGAACACCGGGGAGCTGTTTTTT.

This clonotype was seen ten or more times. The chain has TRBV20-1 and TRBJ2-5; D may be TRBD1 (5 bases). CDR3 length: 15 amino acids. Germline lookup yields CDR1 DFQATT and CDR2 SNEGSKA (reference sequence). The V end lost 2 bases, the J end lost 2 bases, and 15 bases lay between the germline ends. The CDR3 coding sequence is TGCAGTGCTAGAATAATGACAGACATACAAGAGACCCAGTACTTC. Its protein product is CSARIMTDIQETQYF.

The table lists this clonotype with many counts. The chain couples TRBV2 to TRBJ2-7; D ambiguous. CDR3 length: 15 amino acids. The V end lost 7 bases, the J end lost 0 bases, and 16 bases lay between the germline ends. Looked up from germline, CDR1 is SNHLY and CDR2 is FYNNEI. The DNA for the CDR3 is TGTGCCAGCACCATCATCCGGACGGCCTCCTACGAGCAGTACTTC. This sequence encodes CASTIIRTASYEQYF. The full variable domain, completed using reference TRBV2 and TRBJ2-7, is EPEVTQTPSHQVTQMGQEVILRCVPISNHLYFYWYRQILGQKVEFLVSFYNNEISEKSEIFDDQFSVERPDGSNFTLKIRSTKLEDSAMYFCASTIIRTASYEQYFGPGTRLTVT.

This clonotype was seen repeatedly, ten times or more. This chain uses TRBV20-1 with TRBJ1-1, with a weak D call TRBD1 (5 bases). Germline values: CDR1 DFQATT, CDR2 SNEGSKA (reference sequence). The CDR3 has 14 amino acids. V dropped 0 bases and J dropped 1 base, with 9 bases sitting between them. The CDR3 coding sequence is TGCAGTGCTAGAGAGGCAGGGAGGAACACTGAAGCTTTCTTT. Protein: CSAREAGRNTEAFF.

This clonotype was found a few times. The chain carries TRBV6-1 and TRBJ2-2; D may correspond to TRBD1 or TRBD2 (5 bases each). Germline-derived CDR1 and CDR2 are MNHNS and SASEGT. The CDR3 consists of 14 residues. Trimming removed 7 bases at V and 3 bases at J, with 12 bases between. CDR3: CASTGTVDTGELFF. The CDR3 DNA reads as TGTGCCAGCACTGGGACCGTGGACACCGGGGAGCTGTTTTTT.

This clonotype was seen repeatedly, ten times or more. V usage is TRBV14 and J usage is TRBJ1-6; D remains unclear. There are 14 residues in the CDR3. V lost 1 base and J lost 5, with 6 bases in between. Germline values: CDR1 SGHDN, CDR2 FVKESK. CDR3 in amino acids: CASSQVGDNSPLHF. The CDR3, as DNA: TGTGCCAGCAGCCAAGTGGGTGATAATTCACCCCTCCACTTT. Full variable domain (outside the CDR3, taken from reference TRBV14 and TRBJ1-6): EAGVTQFPSHSVIEKGQTVTLRCDPISGHDNLYWYRRVMGKEIKFLLHFVKESKQDESGMPNNRFLAERTGGTYSTLKVQPAELEDSGVYFCASSQVGDNSPLHFGNGTRLTVT.

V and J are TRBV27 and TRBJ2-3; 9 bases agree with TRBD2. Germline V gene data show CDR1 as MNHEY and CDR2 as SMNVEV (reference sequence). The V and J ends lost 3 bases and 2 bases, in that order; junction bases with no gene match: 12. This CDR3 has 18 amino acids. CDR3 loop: CASSFGLAGARNTDTQYF. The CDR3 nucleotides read TGTGCCAGCAGTTTTGGCTTAGCGGGAGCGAGAAACACAGATACGCAGTATTTT.

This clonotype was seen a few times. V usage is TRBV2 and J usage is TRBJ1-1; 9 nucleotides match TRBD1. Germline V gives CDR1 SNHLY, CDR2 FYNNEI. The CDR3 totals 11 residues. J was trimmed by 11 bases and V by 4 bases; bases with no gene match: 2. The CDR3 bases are TGTGCCAGCAGTGGGGGGACAGGGGCTTTCTTT. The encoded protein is CASSGGTGAFF.

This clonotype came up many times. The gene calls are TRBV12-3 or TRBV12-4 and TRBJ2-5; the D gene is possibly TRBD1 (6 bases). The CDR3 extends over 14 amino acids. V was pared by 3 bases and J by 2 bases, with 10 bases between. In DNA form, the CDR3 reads TGTGCCAGCAGTTTCTCCGGACAGCAAGAGACCCAGTACTTC. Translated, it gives CASSFSGQQETQYF.

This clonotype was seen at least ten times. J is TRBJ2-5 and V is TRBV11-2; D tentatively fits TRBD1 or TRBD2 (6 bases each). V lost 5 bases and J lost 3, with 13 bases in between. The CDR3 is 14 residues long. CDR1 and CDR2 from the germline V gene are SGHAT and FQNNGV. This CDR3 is CASSPRRGEETQYF. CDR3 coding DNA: TGTGCCAGCAGCCCCAGGAGGGGGGAAGAGACCCAGTACTTC. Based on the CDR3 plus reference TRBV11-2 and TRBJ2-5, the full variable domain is EAGVAQSPRYKIIEKRQSVAFWCNPISGHATLYWYQQILGQGPKLLIQFQNNGVVDDSQLPKDRFSAERLKGVDSTLKIQPAKLEDSAVYLCASSPRRGEETQYFGPGTRLLVL.